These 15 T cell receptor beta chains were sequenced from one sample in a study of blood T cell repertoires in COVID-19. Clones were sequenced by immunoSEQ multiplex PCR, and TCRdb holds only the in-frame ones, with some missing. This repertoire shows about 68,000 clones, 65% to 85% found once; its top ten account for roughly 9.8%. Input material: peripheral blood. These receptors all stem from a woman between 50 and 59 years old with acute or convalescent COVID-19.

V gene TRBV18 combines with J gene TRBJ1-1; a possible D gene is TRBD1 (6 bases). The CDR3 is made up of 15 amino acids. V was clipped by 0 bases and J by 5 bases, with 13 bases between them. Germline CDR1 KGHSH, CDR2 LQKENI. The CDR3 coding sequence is TGTGCCAGCTCACCACCGGGGTCCCAGGGGACTGAAGCTTTCTTT. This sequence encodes CASSPPGSQGTEAFF.

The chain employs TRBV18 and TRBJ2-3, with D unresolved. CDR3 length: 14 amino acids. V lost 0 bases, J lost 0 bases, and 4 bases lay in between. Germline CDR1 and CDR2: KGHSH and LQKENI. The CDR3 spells CASSPPRSTDTQYF. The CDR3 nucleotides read TGTGCCAGCTCACCACCCCGGAGCACAGATACGCAGTATTTT.

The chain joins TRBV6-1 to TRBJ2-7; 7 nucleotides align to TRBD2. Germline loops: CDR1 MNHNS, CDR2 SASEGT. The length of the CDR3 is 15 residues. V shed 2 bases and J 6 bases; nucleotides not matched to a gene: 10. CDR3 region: CASSERGGSRSEQYF. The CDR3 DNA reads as TGTGCCAGCAGTGAAAGGGGAGGGAGTCGTAGCGAGCAGTACTTC.

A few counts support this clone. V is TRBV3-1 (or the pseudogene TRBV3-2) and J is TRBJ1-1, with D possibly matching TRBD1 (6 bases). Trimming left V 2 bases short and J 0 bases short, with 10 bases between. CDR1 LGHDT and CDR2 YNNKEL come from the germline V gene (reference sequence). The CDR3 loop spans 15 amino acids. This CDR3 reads CASSQTGRVNTEAFF. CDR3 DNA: TGTGCCAGCAGCCAAACAGGGAGGGTGAACACTGAAGCTTTCTTT.

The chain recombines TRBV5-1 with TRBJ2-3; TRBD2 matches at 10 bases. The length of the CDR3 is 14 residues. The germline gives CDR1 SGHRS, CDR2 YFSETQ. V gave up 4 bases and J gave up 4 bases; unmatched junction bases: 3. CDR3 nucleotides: TGCGCCAGCAGCGAGAGCGGGAGGGCAGATACGCAGTATTTT. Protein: CASSESGRADTQYF.

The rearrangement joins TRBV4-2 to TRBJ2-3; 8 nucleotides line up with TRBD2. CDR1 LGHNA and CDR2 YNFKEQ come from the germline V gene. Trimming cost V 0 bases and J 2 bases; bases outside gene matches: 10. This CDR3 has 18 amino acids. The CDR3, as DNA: TGTGCCAGCAGCCAAGACCCGGCTAGCGGGTTTAACACAGATACGCAGTATTTT. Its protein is CASSQDPASGFNTDTQYF.

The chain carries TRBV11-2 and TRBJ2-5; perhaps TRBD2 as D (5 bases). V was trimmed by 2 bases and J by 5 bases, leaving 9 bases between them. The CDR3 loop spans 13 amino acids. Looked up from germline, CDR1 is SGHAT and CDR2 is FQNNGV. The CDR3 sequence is CASSLRGGETQYF. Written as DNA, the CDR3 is TGTGCCAGCAGCTTACGGGGTGGCGAGACCCAGTACTTC.

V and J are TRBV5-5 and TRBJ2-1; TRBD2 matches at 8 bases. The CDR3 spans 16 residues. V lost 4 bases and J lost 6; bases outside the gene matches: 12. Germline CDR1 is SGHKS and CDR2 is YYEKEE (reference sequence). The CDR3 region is CASSLAVSGGPNEQFF. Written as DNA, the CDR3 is TGTGCCAGCAGCCTGGCTGTCAGCGGGGGTCCCAATGAGCAGTTCTTC.

CDR3 loop: CASRGGQGSYNEQFF. In nucleotides, the CDR3 is TGTGCCAGCAGGGGGGGACAGGGCTCCTACAATGAGCAGTTCTTC. The chain couples TRBV27 to TRBJ2-1, with 9 bases that match TRBD1. V lost 6 bases and J lost 0; bases outside the gene matches: 3. Germline lookup yields CDR1 MNHEY and CDR2 SMNVEV (reference sequence). This CDR3 has 15 residues.

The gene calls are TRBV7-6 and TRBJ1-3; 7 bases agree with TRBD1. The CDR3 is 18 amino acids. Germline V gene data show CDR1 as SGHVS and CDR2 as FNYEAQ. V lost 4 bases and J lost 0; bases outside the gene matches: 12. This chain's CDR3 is CASSSGTVISSSGNTIYF. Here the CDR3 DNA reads TGTGCCAGCAGCTCGGGGACAGTCATATCCAGCTCTGGAAACACCATATATTTT.

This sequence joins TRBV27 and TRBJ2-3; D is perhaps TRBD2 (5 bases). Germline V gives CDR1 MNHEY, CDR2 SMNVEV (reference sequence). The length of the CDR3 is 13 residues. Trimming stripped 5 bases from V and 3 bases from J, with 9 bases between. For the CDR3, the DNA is TGTGCCAGCAGTGCGGCGGGTACAGATACGCAGTATTTT. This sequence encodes CASSAAGTDTQYF.

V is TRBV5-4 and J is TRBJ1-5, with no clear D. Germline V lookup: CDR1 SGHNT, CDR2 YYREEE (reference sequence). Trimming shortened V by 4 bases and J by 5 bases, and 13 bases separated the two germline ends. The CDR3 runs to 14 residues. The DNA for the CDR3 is TGTGCCAGCAGCCTAGCAGGTACAGATCAGCCCCAGCATTTT. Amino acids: CASSLAGTDQPQHF.

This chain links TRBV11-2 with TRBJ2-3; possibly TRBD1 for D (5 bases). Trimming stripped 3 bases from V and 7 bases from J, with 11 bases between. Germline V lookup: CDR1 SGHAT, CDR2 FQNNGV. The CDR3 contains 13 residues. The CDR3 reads CASSLSTDHTQYF. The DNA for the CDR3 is TGTGCCAGCAGCTTGTCGACAGACCATACGCAGTATTTT.

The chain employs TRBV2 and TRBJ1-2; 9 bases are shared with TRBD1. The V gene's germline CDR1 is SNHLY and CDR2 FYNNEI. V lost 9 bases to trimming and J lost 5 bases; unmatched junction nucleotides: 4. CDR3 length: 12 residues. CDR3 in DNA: TGTGCCAGACAGGGGGCGCGGTATGGCTACACCTTC. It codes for CARQGARYGYTF.

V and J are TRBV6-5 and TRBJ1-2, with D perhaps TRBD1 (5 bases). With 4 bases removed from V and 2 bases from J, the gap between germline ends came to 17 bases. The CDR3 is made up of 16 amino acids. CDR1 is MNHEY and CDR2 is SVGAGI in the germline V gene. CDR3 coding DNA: TGTGCCAGCAGTTTCCACCGGGGGGAAAGGAACTATGGCTACACCTTC. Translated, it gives CASSFHRGERNYGYTF.